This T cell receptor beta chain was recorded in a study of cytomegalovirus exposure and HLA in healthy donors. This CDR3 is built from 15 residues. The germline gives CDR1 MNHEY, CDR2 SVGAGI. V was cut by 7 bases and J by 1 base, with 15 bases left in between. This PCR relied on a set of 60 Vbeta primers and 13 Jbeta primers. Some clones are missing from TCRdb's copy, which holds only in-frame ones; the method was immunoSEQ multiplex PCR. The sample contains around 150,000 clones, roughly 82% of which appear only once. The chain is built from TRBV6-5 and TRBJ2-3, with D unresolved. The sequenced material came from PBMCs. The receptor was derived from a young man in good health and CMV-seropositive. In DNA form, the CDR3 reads TGTGCCAGCACTTTAGACTCGTCGGGCACAGATACGCAGTATTTT. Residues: CASTLDSSGTDTQYF.